This entry describes one T cell receptor beta chain. No antigen is known for it. Sequence at one end of the junction differs from germline and may be a read error. These data are taken from a study of cytomegalovirus exposure and HLA in healthy donors. General study points: The study listed 150 to 200 cytomegalovirus-associated TCR beta chains. In vitro, a few CMV-associated chains proved specific for CMV antigens.

CDR1 is SEHNR and CDR2 is FQNEAQ in the germline V gene (reference sequence). CDR3 length: 14 residues. A multiplex PCR was run with 60 Vbeta primers and 13 Jbeta primers. Some clones are missing from TCRdb's copy, which holds only in-frame ones; the method was immunoSEQ multiplex PCR. This sample has a few hundred thousand clones, with roughly 80% found just once. The genes are TRBV7-9 and TRBJ1-2; a weak D match, TRBD1 (5 bases). The source is a girl aged 2 to 9 in good health and CMV-seronegative. The source material was PBMCs. The CDR3: CSSSLSTQGYGYTF. As DNA, the CDR3 is TGTTCCAGCAGCTTATCGACTCAGGGTTATGGCTACACCTTC.